These 30 T cell receptor beta chains share one sample of origin, sequenced in a study of vaccination effects on CD4 cells after COVID-19. After expansion with viral peptide pools in the ViraFEST assay, antigen-specific CD4+ T cells were sequenced. Isolation of CD4+ T cells took place after less than 12 days of culture. Vaccine recipients lacked prior SARS-CoV-2 infection and had negative nucleocapsid antibodies. Sequenced by immunoSEQ multiplex PCR; TCRdb stores in-frame clones only, minus some. This table has tens of thousands of clones, 75% to 85% appearing once. For these receptors, no antigen is known. This specimen was CD4+ T cells from PBMCs cultured with SARS-CoV-2 spike peptides, taken before COVID-19 vaccination. The origin of the receptors is a human donor who received a COVID-19 vaccine.

This chain uses TRBV3-1 (or the pseudogene TRBV3-2) with TRBJ2-7; no definite D call. V lost 0 bases and J lost 1, with 7 bases in between. This CDR3 has 14 residues. Germline V gene sequence: CDR1 LGHDT, CDR2 YNNKEL (reference sequence). The CDR3 here is CASSQEGGSYEQYF. The CDR3 region has the DNA TGTGCCAGCAGCCAAGAAGGTGGTTCCTACGAGCAGTACTTC.

The rearrangement links TRBV7-8 to TRBJ1-6, with 8 bases matching TRBD1. The CDR3 length is 14 residues. In germline, CDR1 is SGHVS, CDR2 FQNEAQ. V gave up 8 bases and J gave up 9 bases; unmatched junction bases: 9. The CDR3 DNA reads as TGTGCCAGCGGACAGGGAAAAGGTCCTTCACCCCTCCACTTT. This codes for CASGQGKGPSPLHF.

V usage is TRBV19 and J usage is TRBJ2-6; D may be TRBD2 (6 bases). Germline CDR1 and CDR2: LNHDA and SQIVND (reference sequence). The CDR3 runs to 19 residues. V was trimmed by 3 bases and J by 1 base, leaving 19 bases between them. The CDR3 is CASSIAAGPAASGANVLTF. The CDR3 nucleotides read TGTGCCAGTAGTATTGCGGCGGGGCCGGCCGCTTCTGGGGCCAACGTCCTGACTTTC.

The CDR3 nucleotides read TGTGCCAGCAGCGTAGAGGGATCGATCAGGCCCCAGCATTTT. This encodes CASSVEGSIRPQHF. The chain is built from TRBV9 and TRBJ1-5; D is unresolved. Trimming pared 0 bases from V and 9 bases from J, leaving 13 bases between. The germline CDR1 and CDR2 sequences are SGDLS and YYNGEE. This CDR3 has 14 amino acids.

This clone was detected only a few times. The chain employs TRBV6-5 and TRBJ2-2; D gene unclear. Germline loops: CDR1 MNHEY, CDR2 SVGAGI. V was trimmed by 2 bases and J by 4 bases, leaving 8 bases between them. The length of the CDR3 is 14 residues. CDR3: CASSYVRLTGELFF. The CDR3 DNA follows: TGTGCCAGCAGTTACGTTCGACTCACCGGGGAGCTGTTTTTT.

The chain has TRBV14 and TRBJ2-3; 7 nucleotides line up with TRBD2. Germline V gene sequence: CDR1 SGHDN, CDR2 FVKESK. V was clipped by 0 bases and J by 3 bases; unmatched bases: 12. This CDR3 has 18 amino acids. The CDR3 spells CASSQEVAGSLLTDTQYF. The CDR3 bases are TGTGCCAGCAGCCAAGAAGTAGCGGGCTCTCTCTTGACAGATACGCAGTATTTT.

This clone was recorded only once. This chain joins TRBV6-4 and TRBJ1-1; D not certain. This CDR3 is 15 amino acids long. The V end lost 6 bases, the J end lost 5 bases, and 19 bases lay between the germline ends. Germline V gives CDR1 MRHNA, CDR2 SNTAGT. CDR3 sequence: CASSPTDGLGTEAFF. DNA for the CDR3: TGTGCCAGCAGCCCGACGGACGGTTTAGGGACTGAAGCTTTCTTT.

The V call is TRBV6-5, the J call TRBJ2-7, with D perhaps TRBD1 (6 bases). The CDR3 runs to 14 residues. V was pared by 6 bases and J by 2 bases, with 14 bases between. CDR1 is MNHEY, CDR2 SVGAGI, per germline. The CDR3 reads CASRDYGTTYEQYF. DNA for the CDR3: TGTGCCAGCAGGGATTACGGGACAACCTACGAGCAGTACTTC.

In its sample, this clone was seen once. J is TRBJ2-1 and V is TRBV30; D might be TRBD1 or TRBD2, each matching 5 bases. This CDR3 is 13 amino acids long. Germline V gives CDR1 GTSNPN, CDR2 SVGIG (reference sequence). Trimming left V 7 bases short and J 4 bases short, with 14 bases between. The CDR3 is CASKGRLYNEQFF. The CDR3 bases are TGTGCCTCAAAGGGACGGCTGTACAATGAGCAGTTCTTC. The complete variable domain, with remaining parts taken from reference TRBV30 and TRBJ2-1, reads SQTIHQWPATLVQPVGSPLSLECTVEGTSNPNLYWYRQAAGRGLQLLFYSVGIGQISSEVPQNLSASRPQDRQFILSSKKLLLSDSGFYLCASKGRLYNEQFFGPGTRLTVL.

This rearrangement joins TRBV30 to TRBJ2-7; 10 bases are a match to TRBD2. The CDR3 spans 14 residues. After removal of 3 bases from V and 3 bases from J, the junction contained 5 bases not matched to a gene. The V gene's germline CDR1 is GTSNPN and CDR2 SVGIG (reference sequence). CDR3 sequence: CAWSGRTSGYEQYF. Written as DNA, the CDR3 is TGTGCCTGGAGCGGCAGGACTAGCGGCTACGAGCAGTACTTC.

V is TRBV27 and J is TRBJ2-7, with 8 positions matching TRBD1. CDR3 length: 15 amino acids. Losses at the gene ends were 5 bases for V and 4 bases for J; bases not matched to a gene: 10. Looked up from germline, CDR1 is MNHEY and CDR2 is SMNVEV (reference sequence). The CDR3 region has the DNA TGTGCCAGCAGTAGCAAACCCGGGACAGGTTACGAGCAGTACTTC. Translating gives CASSSKPGTGYEQYF.

J is TRBJ2-2 and V is TRBV5-1; no definite D call. The CDR3 covers 15 residues. CDR1 and CDR2 from the germline V gene are SGHRS and YFSETQ. Trimming shortened V by 4 bases and J by 2 bases, and 12 bases separated the two germline ends. As DNA, the CDR3 is TGCGCCAGCAGCGGAGACGCCACCAACACCGGGGAGCTGTTTTTT. It translates to CASSGDATNTGELFF.

The V gene is TRBV5-1, the J gene TRBJ2-5, with D uncertain. V was clipped by 4 bases and J by 1 base, with 2 bases between them. Germline-derived CDR1 and CDR2 are SGHRS and YFSETQ. This CDR3 contains 11 residues. The chain's CDR3 is CASSTQETQYF. In nucleotides, the CDR3 is TGCGCCAGCAGCACCCAAGAGACCCAGTACTTC.

V gene TRBV27 combines with J gene TRBJ2-5; 8 bases line up with TRBD2. This CDR3 region has 15 residues. The J segment lost 5 bases and the V segment lost 2 bases, leaving 7 bases of the junction unmatched. CDR1 is MNHEY, CDR2 SMNVEV, per germline (reference sequence). In DNA form, the CDR3 reads TGTGCCAGCAGTTTAATCGGGGGGGGGCCGGAGACCCAGTACTTC. This translates into CASSLIGGGPETQYF.

V and J are TRBV7-2 and TRBJ2-2; D possibly corresponds to TRBD2 (6 bases). V was shortened by 1 base and J by 6 bases, with 12 bases between the two germline ends. Germline values: CDR1 SGHTA, CDR2 FQGNSA. This CDR3 is 15 amino acids long. CDR3 nucleotides: TGTGCCAGCAGCTTAGGGGCGGGGTACGCCGGGGAGCTGTTTTTT. This gives the protein CASSLGAGYAGELFF.

The chain joins TRBV6-5 to TRBJ2-1; possibly TRBD1 for D (6 bases). The CDR3 is 15 amino acids. The V and J ends lost 6 bases and 0 bases respectively, with 12 bases between them. The germline gives CDR1 MNHEY, CDR2 SVGAGI. The CDR3 bases are TGTGCCAGCAGGGGGTTAGGGGGCTCCTACAATGAGCAGTTCTTC. It is translated as CASRGLGGSYNEQFF.

The chain has TRBV28 and TRBJ1-1; D not resolved. This CDR3 has 12 residues. Germline V gene sequence: CDR1 MDHEN, CDR2 SYDVKM. V lost 8 bases and J 3 bases, leaving 10 bases between the germline ends. CDR3 DNA sequence: TGTGCCAGCTTCGGTTGGGACACTGAAGCTTTCTTT. Amino acid sequence: CASFGWDTEAFF.

V is TRBV6-5 and J is TRBJ1-5, with 7 bases identical to TRBD1. The CDR3 has 15 amino acids. Losses at the gene ends were 5 bases for V and 4 bases for J; bases not matched to a gene: 8. Germline V lookup: CDR1 MNHEY, CDR2 SVGAGI. The CDR3 here is CASSPIGGENQPQHF. The CDR3 coding sequence is TGTGCCAGCAGTCCGATAGGGGGCGAGAATCAGCCCCAGCATTTT.

V is TRBV5-1 and J is TRBJ1-5; weak D call: TRBD1 (5 bases). The CDR3 contains 15 residues. Trimming took 4 bases from V and 0 from J, leaving 11 bases between them. CDR1 SGHRS and CDR2 YFSETQ come from the germline V gene. CDR3 nucleotide sequence: TGCGCCAGCAGCGCCTCGGGGGGTAGCAATCAGCCCCAGCATTTT. Protein sequence: CASSASGGSNQPQHF.

V is TRBV5-4 and J is TRBJ1-5, with 10 bases identical to TRBD1. Germline V gene sequence: CDR1 SGHNT, CDR2 YYREEE (reference sequence). Losses at the gene ends were 6 bases for V and 7 bases for J; bases not matched to a gene: 19. The CDR3 is 18 residues long. The CDR3: CASTRDRGRGRDGQPQHF. The CDR3 nucleotides are TGTGCCAGCACCAGGGACAGGGGACGGGGGCGGGATGGCCAGCCCCAGCATTTT.

The V call is TRBV2, the J call TRBJ2-3; 7 nucleotides line up with TRBD1. In germline, CDR1 is SNHLY, CDR2 FYNNEI. The trim removed 6 bases at V and 0 bases at J, leaving 3 bases unmatched. The CDR3 has 14 amino acids. CDR3: CASRVDRSTDTQYF. The DNA of the CDR3 is TGTGCCAGCAGGGTGGACAGGAGCACAGATACGCAGTATTTT.

The chain carries TRBV7-3 and TRBJ2-1; TRBD2 matches at 9 bases. Losses at the gene ends were 2 bases for V and 6 bases for J; bases not matched to a gene: 8. Germline CDR1 and CDR2: SGHTA and FQGTGA. The CDR3 covers 16 residues. CDR3 nucleotides: TGTGCCAGCAGCTTATCTCCCCTAGCGGGGACCAATGAGCAGTTCTTC. It is translated as CASSLSPLAGTNEQFF.

J is TRBJ1-1 and V is TRBV9, with no clear D. The V and J ends lost 2 bases and 0 bases respectively, with 14 bases between them. Germline V gene lookup returns CDR1 SGDLS and CDR2 YYNGEE. There are 16 residues in the CDR3. In DNA form, the CDR3 reads TGTGCCAGCAGCGTCCGAGGGCAGGCGGTGAACACTGAAGCTTTCTTT. It is translated as CASSVRGQAVNTEAFF.

This clone has a handful of counts. The V gene is TRBV5-4, the J gene TRBJ1-2; D is uncertain. Trimming took off 0 bases at V and 6 bases at J, with 21 bases between the two ends. The CDR3 has 17 residues. Germline V lookup: CDR1 SGHNT, CDR2 YYREEE (reference sequence). The CDR3 sequence: CASSLGGRWSPTDGYTF. Here the CDR3 DNA reads TGTGCCAGCAGCTTGGGAGGGCGTTGGAGCCCCACGGATGGCTACACCTTC.

The CDR3 loop is CATSRDGQGTDTQYF. For the CDR3, the DNA is TGTGCCACCAGCAGAGATGGGCAGGGTACAGATACGCAGTATTTT. This chain connects TRBV15 to TRBJ2-3, with D maybe TRBD1 (5 bases). There are 15 residues in the CDR3. CDR1 is LNHNV, CDR2 YYDKDF, per germline (reference sequence). Trimming took off 0 bases at V and 3 bases at J, with 10 bases between the two ends.

V usage is TRBV3-1 (or the pseudogene TRBV3-2) and J usage is TRBJ1-6, with D maybe TRBD1 (6 bases). This CDR3 comprises 15 residues. The V end was cut by 5 bases, the J end by 4 bases, with 12 bases between. The V gene's germline CDR1 is LGHDT and CDR2 YNNKEL (reference sequence). The CDR3 nucleotides are TGTGCCAGCAGCTTCGGACAGTTTTATAATTCACCCCTCCACTTT. Translating gives CASSFGQFYNSPLHF.

The V gene is TRBV5-1, the J gene TRBJ1-5, with D possibly matching TRBD1 (5 bases). The CDR3 runs 14 residues. V lost 0 bases and J 7 bases, leaving 11 bases between the germline ends. Per the germline V gene, CDR1 is SGHRS and CDR2 is YFSETQ. CDR3 in amino acids: CASSLVRGGQPQHF. The DNA of the CDR3 is TGCGCCAGCAGCTTGGTTAGGGGCGGACAGCCCCAGCATTTT.

The chain uses TRBV29-1 and TRBJ1-3; TRBD1 might be the D (6 bases). Germline CDR1 reads SQVTM; CDR2 reads ANQGSEA. The CDR3 runs to 15 residues. V lost 2 bases and J 1 base, leaving 12 bases between the germline ends. This chain's CDR3 is CSVEKRGRSGNTIYF. Written as DNA, the CDR3 is TGCAGCGTTGAAAAGCGGGGGCGGTCTGGAAACACCATATATTTT.

V usage is TRBV6-4 and J usage is TRBJ1-2, with 8 bases lining up with TRBD1. The CDR3 sequence is 14 residues long. Trimming removed 7 bases from V and 4 bases from J; junction bases left unmatched: 8. CDR1 and CDR2 from the germline V gene are MRHNA and SNTAGT. The CDR3 sequence: CASNPGGTGYGYTF. CDR3 DNA sequence: TGTGCCAGCAACCCAGGGGGGACAGGCTATGGCTACACCTTC.

The chain links TRBV19 to TRBJ2-7; 9 bases match TRBD1. The CDR3 contains 14 residues. With V trimmed by 3 bases and J by 2 bases, 2 bases remained unmatched. Germline loops: CDR1 LNHDA, CDR2 SQIVND (reference sequence). As DNA, the CDR3 is TGTGCCAGTAGTATCCGACAGGGGGCCTACGAGCAGTACTTC. Encoded protein: CASSIRQGAYEQYF.